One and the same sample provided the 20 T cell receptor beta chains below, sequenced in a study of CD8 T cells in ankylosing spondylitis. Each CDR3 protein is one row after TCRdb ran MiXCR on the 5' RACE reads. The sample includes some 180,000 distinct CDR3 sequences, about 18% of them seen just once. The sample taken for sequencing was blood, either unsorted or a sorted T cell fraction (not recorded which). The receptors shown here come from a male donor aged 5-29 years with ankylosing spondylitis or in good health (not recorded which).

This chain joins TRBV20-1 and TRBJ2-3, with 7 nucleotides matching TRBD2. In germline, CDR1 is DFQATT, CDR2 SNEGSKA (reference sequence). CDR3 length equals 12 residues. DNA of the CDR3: TGCAGCGGGAGGAGGGACCGAGATACGCAGTATTTT. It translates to CSGRRDRDTQYF.

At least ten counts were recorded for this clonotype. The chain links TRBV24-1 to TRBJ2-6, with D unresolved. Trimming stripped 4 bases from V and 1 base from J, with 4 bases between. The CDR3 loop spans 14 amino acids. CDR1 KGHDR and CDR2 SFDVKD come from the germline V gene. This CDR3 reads CATSDPSGANVLTF. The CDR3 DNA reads TGTGCCACCAGTGACCCTTCTGGGGCCAACGTCCTGACTTTC.

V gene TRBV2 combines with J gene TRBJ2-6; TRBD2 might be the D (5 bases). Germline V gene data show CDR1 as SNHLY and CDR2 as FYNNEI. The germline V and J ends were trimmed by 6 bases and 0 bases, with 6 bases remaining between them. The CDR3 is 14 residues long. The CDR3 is CASRDSSGANVLTF. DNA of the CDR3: TGTGCCAGCAGGGACTCCTCTGGGGCCAACGTCCTGACTTTC.

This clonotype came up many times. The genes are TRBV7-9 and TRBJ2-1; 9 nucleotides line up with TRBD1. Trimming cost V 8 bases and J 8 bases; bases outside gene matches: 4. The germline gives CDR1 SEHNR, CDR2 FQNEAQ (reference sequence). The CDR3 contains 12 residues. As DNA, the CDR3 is TGTGCCAGCGGGACAGGGCCCCATGAGCAGTTCTTC. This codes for CASGTGPHEQFF. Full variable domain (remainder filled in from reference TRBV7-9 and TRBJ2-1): DTGVSQNPRHKITKRGQNVTFRCDPISEHNRLYWYRQTLGQGPEFLTYFQNEAQLEKSRLLSDRFSAERPKGSFSTLEIQRTEQGDSAMYLCASGTGPHEQFFGPGTRLTVL.

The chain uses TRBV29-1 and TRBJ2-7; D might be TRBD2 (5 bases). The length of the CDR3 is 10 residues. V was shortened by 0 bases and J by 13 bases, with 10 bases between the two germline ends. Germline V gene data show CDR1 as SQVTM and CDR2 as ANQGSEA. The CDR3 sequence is CSVEEGGTYF. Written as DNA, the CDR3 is TGCAGCGTTGAAGAAGGAGGCACCTACTTC.

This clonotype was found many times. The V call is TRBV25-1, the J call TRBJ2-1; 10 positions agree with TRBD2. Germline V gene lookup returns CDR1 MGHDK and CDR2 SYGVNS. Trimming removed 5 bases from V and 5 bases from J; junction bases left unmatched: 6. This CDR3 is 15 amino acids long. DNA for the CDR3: TGTGCCAGCAGTTTAACTAGCGGGATACACAATGAGCAGTTCTTC. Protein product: CASSLTSGIHNEQFF.

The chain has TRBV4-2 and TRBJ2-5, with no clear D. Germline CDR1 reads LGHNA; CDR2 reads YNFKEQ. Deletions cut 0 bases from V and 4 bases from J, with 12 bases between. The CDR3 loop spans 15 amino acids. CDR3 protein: CASSQDPAEVETQYF. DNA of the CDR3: TGTGCCAGCAGCCAAGATCCAGCTGAGGTAGAGACCCAGTACTTC.

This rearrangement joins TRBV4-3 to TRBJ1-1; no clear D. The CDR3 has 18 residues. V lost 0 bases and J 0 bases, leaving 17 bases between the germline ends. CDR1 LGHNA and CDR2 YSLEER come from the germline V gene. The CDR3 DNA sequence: TGCGCCAGCAGCCAAGAATCCAGCCAGCTACTATTGAACACTGAAGCTTTCTTT. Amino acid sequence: CASSQESSQLLLNTEAFF.

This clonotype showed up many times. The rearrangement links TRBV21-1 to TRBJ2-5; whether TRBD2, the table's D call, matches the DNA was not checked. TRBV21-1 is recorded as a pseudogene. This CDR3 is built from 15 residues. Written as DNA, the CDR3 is TGTGCCAGCAGCAAAGGGGGTTCAAGTCCGGAGACCCAGTACTTC. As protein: CASSKGGSSPETQYF.

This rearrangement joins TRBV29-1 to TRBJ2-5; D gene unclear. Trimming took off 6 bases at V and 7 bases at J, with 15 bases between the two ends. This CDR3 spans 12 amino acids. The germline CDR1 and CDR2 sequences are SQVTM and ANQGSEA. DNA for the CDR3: TGCAGCGTAAACTCCGGAGAAGGGACCCAGTACTTC. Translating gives CSVNSGEGTQYF.

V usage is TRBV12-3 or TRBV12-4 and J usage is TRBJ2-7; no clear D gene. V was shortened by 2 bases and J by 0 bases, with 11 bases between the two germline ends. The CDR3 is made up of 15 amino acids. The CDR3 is CASSLLGPSSYEQYF. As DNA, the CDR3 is TGTGCCAGCAGTTTACTAGGGCCAAGCTCCTACGAGCAGTACTTC.

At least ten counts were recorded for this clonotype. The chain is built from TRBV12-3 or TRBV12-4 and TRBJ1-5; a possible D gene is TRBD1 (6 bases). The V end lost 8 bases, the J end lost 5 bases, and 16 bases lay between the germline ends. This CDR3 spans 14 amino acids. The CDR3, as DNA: TGTGCCAGCCAGGGCAGGGGAGGGGATCAGCCCCAGCATTTT. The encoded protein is CASQGRGGDQPQHF.

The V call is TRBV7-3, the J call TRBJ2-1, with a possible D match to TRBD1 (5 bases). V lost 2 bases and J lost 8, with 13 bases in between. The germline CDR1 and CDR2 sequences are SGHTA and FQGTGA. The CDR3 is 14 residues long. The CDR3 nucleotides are TGTGCCAGCAGCTTATCCCCAGGGCCCCATGAGCAGTTCTTC. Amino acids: CASSLSPGPHEQFF.

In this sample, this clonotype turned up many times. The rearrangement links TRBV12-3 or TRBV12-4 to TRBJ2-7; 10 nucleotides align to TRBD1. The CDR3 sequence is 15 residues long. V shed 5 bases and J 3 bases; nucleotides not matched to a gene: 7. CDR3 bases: TGTGCCAGCAGTCCTGGGGACAGGGGCCTCTACGAGCAGTACTTC. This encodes CASSPGDRGLYEQYF.

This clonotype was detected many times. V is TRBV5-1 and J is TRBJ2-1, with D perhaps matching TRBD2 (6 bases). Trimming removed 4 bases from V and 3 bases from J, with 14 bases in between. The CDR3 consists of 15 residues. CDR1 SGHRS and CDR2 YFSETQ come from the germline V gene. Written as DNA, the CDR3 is TGCGCCAGCAGCGCACGGGACTCTTACTACAATGAGCAGTTCTTC. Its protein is CASSARDSYYNEQFF.

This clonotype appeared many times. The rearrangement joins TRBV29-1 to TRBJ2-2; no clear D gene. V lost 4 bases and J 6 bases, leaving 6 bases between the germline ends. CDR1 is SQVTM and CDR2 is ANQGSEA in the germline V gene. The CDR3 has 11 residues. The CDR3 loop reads CSVVFAGELFF. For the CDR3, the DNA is TGCAGCGTTGTCTTCGCCGGGGAGCTGTTTTTT.

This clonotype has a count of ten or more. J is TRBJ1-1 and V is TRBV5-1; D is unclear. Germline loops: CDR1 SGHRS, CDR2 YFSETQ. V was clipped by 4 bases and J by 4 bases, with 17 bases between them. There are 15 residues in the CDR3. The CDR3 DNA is TGCGCCAGCAGCCTGCAGTCGGACTTAATCACTGAAGCTTTCTTT. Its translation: CASSLQSDLITEAFF.

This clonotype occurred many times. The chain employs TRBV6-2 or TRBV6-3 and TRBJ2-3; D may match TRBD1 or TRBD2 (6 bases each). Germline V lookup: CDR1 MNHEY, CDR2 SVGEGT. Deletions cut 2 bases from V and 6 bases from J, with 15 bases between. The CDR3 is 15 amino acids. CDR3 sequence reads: CASSYEGGGPDTQYF. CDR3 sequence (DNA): TGTGCCAGCAGTTACGAAGGGGGAGGACCTGATACGCAGTATTTT.

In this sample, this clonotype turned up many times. CDR3 sequence: CATSDSGAGTSDTQYF. In DNA, the CDR3 is TGTGCCACCAGTGATTCCGGGGCAGGGACGTCAGATACGCAGTATTTT. The V and J genes are TRBV24-1 and TRBJ2-3; the D gene could be TRBD1 or TRBD2 (5 bases each). This CDR3 has 16 amino acids. The germline CDR1 and CDR2 sequences are KGHDR and SFDVKD. V dropped 2 bases and J dropped 4 bases, with 15 bases sitting between them.

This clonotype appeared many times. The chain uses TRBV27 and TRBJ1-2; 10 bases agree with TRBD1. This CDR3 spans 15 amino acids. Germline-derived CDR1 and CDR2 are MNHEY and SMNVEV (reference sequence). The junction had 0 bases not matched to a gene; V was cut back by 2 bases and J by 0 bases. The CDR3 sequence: CASSLGTGANYGYTF. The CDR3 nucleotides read TGTGCCAGCAGTTTAGGGACAGGGGCTAACTATGGCTACACCTTC.